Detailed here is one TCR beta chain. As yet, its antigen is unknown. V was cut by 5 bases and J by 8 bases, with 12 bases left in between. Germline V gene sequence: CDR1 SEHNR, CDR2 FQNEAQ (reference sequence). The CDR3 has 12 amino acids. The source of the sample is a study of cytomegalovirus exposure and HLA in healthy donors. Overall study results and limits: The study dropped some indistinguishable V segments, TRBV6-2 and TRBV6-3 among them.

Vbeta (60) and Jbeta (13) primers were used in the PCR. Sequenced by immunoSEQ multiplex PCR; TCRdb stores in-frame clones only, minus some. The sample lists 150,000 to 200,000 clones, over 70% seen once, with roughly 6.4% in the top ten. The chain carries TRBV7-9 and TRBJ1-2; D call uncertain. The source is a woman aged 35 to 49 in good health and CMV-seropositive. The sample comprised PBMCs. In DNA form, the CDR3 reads TGTGCCAGCAGCCGTGGGCAGTACGGCTACACCTTC. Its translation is CASSRGQYGYTF. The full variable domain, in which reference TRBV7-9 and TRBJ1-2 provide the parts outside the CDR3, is DTGVSQNPRHKITKRGQNVTFRCDPISEHNRLYWYRQTLGQGPEFLTYFQNEAQLEKSRLLSDRFSAERPKGSFSTLEIQRTEQGDSAMYLCASSRGQYGYTFGSGTRLTVV.